This T cell receptor beta chain derives from a study of cytomegalovirus exposure and HLA in healthy donors. The study, taken as a whole, reports: The majority of TCR sequences were rare, yet some public TCRs appeared in many donors. As confirmed in vitro, three CMV-associated chains were specific for CMV antigens.

Note on this clone: The antigen is not known.

This CDR3 has 15 amino acids. V was cut by 4 bases and J by 0 bases, with 13 bases left in between. CDR1 SGDLS and CDR2 YYNGEE come from the germline V gene. Here immunoSEQ multiplex PCR was the method, and the copy in TCRdb shows in-frame clones only, minus some. The data show about 330,000 clones, with approximately 90% seen just once and 1% to 1.5% held by the top ten. The sequence derives from a young woman in good health and CMV-seropositive. Sequenced: PBMCs. This chain uses TRBV9 with TRBJ1-1; no clear D. Here the CDR3 reads CASSPRGQVNTEAFF. CDR3 sequence (DNA): TGTGCCAGCAGCCCCCGAGGGCAGGTGAACACTGAAGCTTTCTTT.